Below, 30 T cell receptor beta chains from the same sample are listed, as sequenced in a study of blood T cell repertoires in COVID-19. The assay was immunoSEQ multiplex PCR, and TCRdb's table has in-frame clones only and misses some. The profile covers roughly 200,000 clones, with 80% appearing a single time and 4.5% to 7% taken by the ten largest. Sequencing was performed on peripheral blood. These receptors were taken from a woman in her seventies with acute or convalescent COVID-19.

The chain joins TRBV2 to TRBJ1-1; D is possibly TRBD1 (6 bases). Germline V gives CDR1 SNHLY, CDR2 FYNNEI. CDR3 length: 13 residues. Trimming removed 7 bases at V and 5 bases at J, with 14 bases between. The CDR3 coding sequence is TGTGCCAGCAACCGACAGGAGATAACTGAAGCTTTCTTT. Protein sequence: CASNRQEITEAFF.

This clone was seen a few times. The chain carries TRBV5-1 and TRBJ2-3; 13 positions match TRBD2. CDR1 is SGHRS, CDR2 YFSETQ, per germline. This CDR3 is 17 amino acids long. V was clipped by 1 base and J by 1 base; unmatched bases: 3. The CDR3, as DNA: TGCGCCAGCAGCTTGATCGGACTAGCGGGAGGCACAGATACGCAGTATTTT. Translating gives CASSLIGLAGGTDTQYF.

The V gene is TRBV5-1, the J gene TRBJ2-5; 8 bases fit TRBD2. The CDR3 spans 16 residues. CDR1 SGHRS and CDR2 YFSETQ come from the germline V gene. J lost 4 bases, V lost 0 bases, and 8 bases had no gene match. The CDR3 DNA is TGCGCCAGCAGCTTGGGGCCAGCGGGAGAGGGAGAGACCCAGTACTTC. Its protein is CASSLGPAGEGETQYF.

The chain couples TRBV11-2 to TRBJ2-1, with D perhaps matching TRBD1 (6 bases). There are 15 residues in the CDR3. V shed 7 bases and J shed 6 bases, with 19 bases lying between them. Germline V gives CDR1 SGHAT, CDR2 FQNNGV. The CDR3 reads CASTRGSNVGNEQFF. The CDR3 DNA reads TGTGCCAGCACGAGGGGGTCTAACGTGGGCAATGAGCAGTTCTTC.

The V and J genes are TRBV28 and TRBJ2-6; TRBD2 matches 13 bases. Looked up from germline, CDR1 is MDHEN and CDR2 is SYDVKM. Trimming cost V 5 bases and J 4 bases; bases outside gene matches: 8. The CDR3 covers 18 residues. CDR3 DNA: TGTGCCAGCAGTCCCGGACTAGCGGGAGACTCCGGGGCCAACGTCCTGACTTTC. Translation: CASSPGLAGDSGANVLTF. The full variable domain, completed using reference TRBV28 and TRBJ2-6, is DVKVTQSSRYLVKRTGEKVFLECVQDMDHENMFWYRQDPGLGLRLIYFSYDVKMKEKGDIPEGYSVSREKKERFSLILESASTNQTSMYLCASSPGLAGDSGANVLTFGAGSRLTVL.

This rearrangement joins TRBV6-5 to TRBJ1-1; no reliable D call. The CDR3 runs to 11 residues. The V and J ends lost 5 bases and 6 bases respectively, with 7 bases between them. CDR1 is MNHEY and CDR2 is SVGAGI in the germline V gene. In nucleotides, the CDR3 is TGTGCCAGCAGTCCTACAGCTGAAGCTTTCTTT. This encodes CASSPTAEAFF.

The chain recombines TRBV18 with TRBJ2-1, with 7 bases lining up with TRBD1. The CDR3 contains 14 residues. V dropped 4 bases and J dropped 11; count of bases not matched to a gene: 11. Germline CDR1 reads KGHSH; CDR2 reads LQKENI. CDR3 DNA: TGTGCCAGCTCACAGCCCGGGACAGCCTTGAAGCAGTTCTTC. It codes for CASSQPGTALKQFF.

The CDR3 coding sequence is TGTGCCATCAGACCGGGTCCGCGTGTCGGGGAGCTGTTTTTT. As protein: CAIRPGPRVGELFF. This sequence joins TRBV10-3 and TRBJ2-2, with D uncertain. The CDR3 runs to 14 residues. Germline CDR1 reads ENHRY; CDR2 reads SYGVKD. The V end lost 6 bases, the J end lost 7 bases, and 15 bases lay between the germline ends.

This clone was found once. V usage is TRBV15 and J usage is TRBJ2-7; TRBD2 matches 7 bases. Trimming cost V 0 bases and J 5 bases; bases outside gene matches: 7. CDR1 and CDR2 (germline): LNHNV, YYDKDF (reference sequence). The CDR3 spans 15 residues. The CDR3 spells CATSREGGGPNEQYF. The DNA of the CDR3 is TGTGCCACCAGCAGAGAGGGGGGAGGGCCGAACGAGCAGTACTTC.

The CDR3 coding sequence is TGCAGCGCCTCCCCGGGTCGGAGTACTGAAGCTTTCTTT. Translation gives CSASPGRSTEAFF. This chain links TRBV29-1 with TRBJ1-1; D is undetermined. Germline values: CDR1 SQVTM, CDR2 ANQGSEA. The CDR3 is 13 amino acids. V was shortened by 7 bases and J by 5 bases, with 17 bases between the two germline ends.

The rearrangement uses TRBV7-9 and TRBJ2-1; 7 nucleotides match TRBD2. Germline CDR1 and CDR2: SEHNR and FQNEAQ (reference sequence). This CDR3 region has 16 residues. Trimming removed 1 base from V and 5 bases from J; junction bases left unmatched: 8. The CDR3 spells CASSLGMGEGDNEQFF. CDR3 DNA: TGTGCCAGCAGCTTAGGTATGGGGGAGGGCGACAATGAGCAGTTCTTC.

The genes are TRBV12-3 or TRBV12-4 and TRBJ2-1; 7 positions match TRBD2. The CDR3 spans 13 residues. Trimming took 3 bases from V and 8 from J; bases not matched to a gene: 4. CDR3 coding DNA: TGTGCCAGCAGTTTTTGGGGGGGGGATGAGCAGTTCTTC. Protein product: CASSFWGGDEQFF.

This chain uses TRBV6-5 with TRBJ2-3; possibly TRBD1 for D (5 bases). The V end was cut by 8 bases, the J end by 2 bases, with 11 bases between. This CDR3 comprises 13 residues. CDR1 MNHEY and CDR2 SVGAGI come from the germline V gene. The CDR3 nucleotides read TGTGCCAGCCAAGGGGATGTCACAGATACGCAGTATTTT. This codes for CASQGDVTDTQYF.

This clone came up a few times. The chain couples TRBV28 to TRBJ1-1, with 8 positions matching TRBD1. This CDR3 contains 14 residues. The germline V gene encodes CDR1 MDHEN and CDR2 SYDVKM. The V and J ends lost 6 bases and 7 bases, in that order; junction bases with no gene match: 10. The CDR3 nucleotides are TGTGCCAGCAGAAGGACAGGGTATAGGGGTGAAGCTTTCTTT. It translates to CASRRTGYRGEAFF.

The CDR3 bases are TGTGCCAGCAGCCTCCTGACTAGCGGGAGTGGTGAGACCCAGTACTTC. As protein: CASSLLTSGSGETQYF. The V gene is TRBV7-9, the J gene TRBJ2-5; 12 bases line up with TRBD2. The CDR3 runs to 16 residues. Germline CDR1 and CDR2: SEHNR and FQNEAQ (reference sequence). The V segment lost 5 bases and the J segment 5 bases; nucleotides outside the gene matches: 9.

The chain uses TRBV28 and TRBJ2-7; D is ambiguous. CDR3 size: 12 residues. Germline CDR1 reads MDHEN; CDR2 reads SYDVKM. V lost 1 base and J 9 bases, leaving 10 bases between the germline ends. In DNA, the CDR3 is TGTGCCAGCAGTTTATACGCGGTTGGGCAGTACTTC. Amino acids: CASSLYAVGQYF.

This clone was recorded only once. The chain uses TRBV25-1 and TRBJ2-7, with D perhaps TRBD1 (5 bases). This CDR3 spans 15 amino acids. V was pared by 3 bases and J by 2 bases, with 14 bases between. CDR1 is MGHDK, CDR2 SYGVNS, per germline. This CDR3 is CASSDPQGNTYEQYF. CDR3 nucleotides: TGTGCCAGCAGTGACCCCCAGGGAAACACCTACGAGCAGTACTTC.

The gene calls are TRBV5-1 and TRBJ2-1; 8 nucleotides align to TRBD2. V gave up 2 bases and J gave up 7 bases; unmatched junction bases: 8. Per germline, CDR1 SGHRS and CDR2 YFSETQ. CDR3 length: 15 residues. CDR3 protein: CASSFRAGVLNEQFF. The CDR3 DNA reads as TGCGCCAGCAGCTTCAGAGCGGGAGTCTTAAATGAGCAGTTCTTC.

This chain uses TRBV6-5 with TRBJ2-7, with 9 nucleotides matching TRBD1. This CDR3 is 12 amino acids long. V lost 6 bases to trimming and J lost 7 bases; unmatched junction nucleotides: 4. Germline CDR1 and CDR2: MNHEY and SVGAGI. DNA of the CDR3: TGTGCCAGCAGACAGGGGGCGGGTGAGCAGTACTTC. Its translation is CASRQGAGEQYF.

The CDR3 here is CASSLAGQGNSPLHF. The CDR3 nucleotides read TGTGCCAGCAGCTTAGCAGGGCAGGGTAATTCACCCCTCCACTTT. The V gene is TRBV11-2, the J gene TRBJ1-6; TRBD1 might be the D (5 bases). The CDR3 is 15 residues long. Germline CDR1 SGHAT, CDR2 FQNNGV. Trimming took 1 base from V and 6 from J, leaving 10 bases between them.

The chain employs TRBV30 and TRBJ1-4; D ambiguous. Deletions cut 4 bases from V and 4 bases from J, with 10 bases between. This CDR3 region has 13 residues. Germline V gene lookup returns CDR1 GTSNPN and CDR2 SVGIG (reference sequence). The CDR3: CAWNGGNNEKLFF. The DNA for the CDR3 is TGTGCCTGGAATGGAGGAAATAATGAAAAACTGTTTTTT.

The V and J genes are TRBV2 and TRBJ1-4; tentatively, D is TRBD1 (5 bases). The CDR3 contains 11 residues. Looked up from germline, CDR1 is SNHLY and CDR2 is FYNNEI. V was cut by 7 bases and J by 8 bases, with 8 bases left in between. The chain's CDR3 is CASMNREKLFF. The CDR3 DNA sequence: TGTGCCAGCATGAACAGGGAAAAACTGTTTTTT.

This clone was found once. The rearrangement links TRBV5-1 to TRBJ2-2; D remains unclear. The CDR3 consists of 14 residues. Germline lookup yields CDR1 SGHRS and CDR2 YFSETQ. The V end was cut by 1 base, the J end by 6 bases, with 10 bases between. CDR3 loop: CASSLTMSAGELFF. CDR3 DNA: TGCGCCAGCAGCTTGACCATGTCGGCCGGGGAGCTGTTTTTT.

In this sample, this clone turned up a few times. The gene calls are TRBV28 and TRBJ1-2; D unresolved. Germline values: CDR1 MDHEN, CDR2 SYDVKM. The V gene lost 2 bases and the J gene lost 6 bases, with 4 bases spanning the gap. The CDR3 length is 11 residues. CDR3 sequence reads: CASSLGHGYTF. In DNA form, the CDR3 reads TGTGCCAGCAGTTTAGGCCATGGCTACACCTTC.

The chain combines TRBV3-1 (or the pseudogene TRBV3-2) with TRBJ1-1; D is possibly TRBD1 (5 bases). There are 14 residues in the CDR3. V was trimmed by 4 bases and J by 6 bases, leaving 15 bases between them. The germline V gene has CDR1 LGHDT and CDR2 YNNKEL (reference sequence). CDR3 coding DNA: TGTGCCAGCAGCCCACTGACAGCGGGCGCTGAAGCTTTCTTT. This encodes CASSPLTAGAEAFF.

The chain carries TRBV6-5 and TRBJ2-5; 7 nucleotides align to TRBD2. Germline assignment: CDR1 MNHEY and CDR2 SVGAGI. CDR3 length: 14 amino acids. With 6 bases clipped from V and 3 bases from J, the junction kept 7 bases outside the gene matches. The CDR3 loop is CASSRTLAEETQYF. Written as DNA, the CDR3 is TGTGCCAGCAGCCGAACGCTAGCGGAAGAGACCCAGTACTTC.

V usage is TRBV6-4 and J usage is TRBJ2-2; tentative D call: TRBD2 (6 bases). The CDR3 runs 14 residues. CDR1 and CDR2 from the germline V gene are MRHNA and SNTAGT. The ends were cut back, 8 bases at V and 6 bases at J, with 16 bases in the middle. The DNA for the CDR3 is TGTGCCAGCCGTCCGACTAGGTTATCCGGGGAGCTGTTTTTT. This translates into CASRPTRLSGELFF.

V and J are TRBV7-6 and TRBJ1-3; D remains unclear. Germline CDR1 SGHVS, CDR2 FNYEAQ. The CDR3 is 15 residues long. V was clipped by 4 bases and J by 0 bases, with 10 bases between them. CDR3 bases: TGTGCCAGCAGCTCCGTGGCGGGCTCTGGAAACACCATATATTTT. This sequence encodes CASSSVAGSGNTIYF.

This clone was counted a single time. This chain joins TRBV27 and TRBJ2-7, with D possibly matching TRBD2 (6 bases). CDR3 length: 16 amino acids. The V and J ends lost 3 bases and 5 bases respectively, with 20 bases between them. Germline V gene sequence: CDR1 MNHEY, CDR2 SMNVEV (reference sequence). The chain's CDR3 is CASSFSGRPTPHEQYF. DNA of the CDR3: TGTGCCAGCAGTTTCTCGGGGAGGCCTACCCCGCACGAGCAGTACTTC.

This clone was observed a handful of times. This chain joins TRBV6-4 and TRBJ2-1; 10 positions agree with TRBD2. The V and J ends lost 7 bases and 2 bases, in that order; junction bases with no gene match: 17. The CDR3 length is 19 residues. Germline loops: CDR1 MRHNA, CDR2 SNTAGT. The chain's CDR3 is CASTKPGLASNGPYNEQFF. The CDR3 DNA reads TGTGCCAGCACGAAGCCGGGACTAGCGTCGAACGGCCCCTACAATGAGCAGTTCTTC.